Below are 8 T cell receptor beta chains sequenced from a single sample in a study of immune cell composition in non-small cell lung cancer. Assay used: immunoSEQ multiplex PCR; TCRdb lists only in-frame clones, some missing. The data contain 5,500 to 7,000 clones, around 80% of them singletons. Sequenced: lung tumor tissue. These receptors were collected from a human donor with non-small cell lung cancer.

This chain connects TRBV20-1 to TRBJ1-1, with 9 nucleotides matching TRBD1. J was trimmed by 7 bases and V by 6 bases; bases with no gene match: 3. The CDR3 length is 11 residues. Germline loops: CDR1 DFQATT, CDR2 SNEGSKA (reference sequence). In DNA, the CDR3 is TGCAGTGCCGGGACAGGGTTTGAAGCTTTCTTT. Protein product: CSAGTGFEAFF.

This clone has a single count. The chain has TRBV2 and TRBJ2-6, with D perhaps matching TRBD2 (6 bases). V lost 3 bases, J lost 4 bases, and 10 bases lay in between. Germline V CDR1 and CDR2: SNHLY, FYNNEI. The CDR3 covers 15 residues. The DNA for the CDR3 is TGTGCCAGCAGTGAGGAGGGGATAGGGGCCAACGTCCTGACTTTC. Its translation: CASSEEGIGANVLTF.

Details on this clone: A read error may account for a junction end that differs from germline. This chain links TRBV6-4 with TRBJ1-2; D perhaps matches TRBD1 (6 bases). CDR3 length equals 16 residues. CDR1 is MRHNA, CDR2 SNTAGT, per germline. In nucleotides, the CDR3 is TGTGCCAGCAGTTACTCGAGCGGGGGCGCTGGCTATGGCTACACCTTC. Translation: CASSYSSGGAGYGYTF.

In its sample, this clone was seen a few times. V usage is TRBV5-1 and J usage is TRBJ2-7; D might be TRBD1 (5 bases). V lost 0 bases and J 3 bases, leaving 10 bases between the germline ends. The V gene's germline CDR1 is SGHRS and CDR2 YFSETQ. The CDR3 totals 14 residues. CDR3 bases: TGCGCCAGCAGCTTGGACAGGTCTCTCTACGAGCAGTACTTC. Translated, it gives CASSLDRSLYEQYF.

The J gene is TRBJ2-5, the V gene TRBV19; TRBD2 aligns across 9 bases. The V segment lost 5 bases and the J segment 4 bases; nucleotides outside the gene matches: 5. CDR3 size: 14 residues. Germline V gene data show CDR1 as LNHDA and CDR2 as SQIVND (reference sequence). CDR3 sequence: CASSPRGGRETQYF. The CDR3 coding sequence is TGTGCCAGTAGTCCGCGGGGGGGACGAGAGACCCAGTACTTC.

As DNA, the CDR3 is TGTGCCATCAGTGACGACAGGGGGCAGGAAAAACTGTTTTTT. Residues: CAISDDRGQEKLFF. This chain uses TRBV10-3 with TRBJ1-4, with TRBD1 identical over 10 bases. V was clipped by 3 bases and J by 8 bases; unmatched bases: 3. This CDR3 contains 14 residues. CDR1 is ENHRY, CDR2 SYGVKD, per germline.

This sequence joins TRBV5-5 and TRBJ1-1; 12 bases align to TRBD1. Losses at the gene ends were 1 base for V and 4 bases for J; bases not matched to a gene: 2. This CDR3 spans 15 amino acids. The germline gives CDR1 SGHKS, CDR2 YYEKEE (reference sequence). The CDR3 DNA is TGTGCCAGCAGCTTGTGGGACAGGGGGCTCACTGAAGCTTTCTTT. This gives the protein CASSLWDRGLTEAFF. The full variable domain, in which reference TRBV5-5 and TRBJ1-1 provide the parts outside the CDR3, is DAGVTQSPTHLIKTRGQQVTLRCSPISGHKSVSWYQQVLGQGPQFIFQYYEKEERGRGNFPDRFSARQFPNYSSELNVNALLLGDSALYLCASSLWDRGLTEAFFGQGTRLTVV.

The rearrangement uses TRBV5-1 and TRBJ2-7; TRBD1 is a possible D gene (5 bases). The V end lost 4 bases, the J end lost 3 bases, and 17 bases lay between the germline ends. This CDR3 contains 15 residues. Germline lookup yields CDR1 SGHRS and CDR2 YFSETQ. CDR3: CASSPREAGLYEQYF. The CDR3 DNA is TGCGCCAGCAGCCCCCGCGAGGCAGGGCTCTACGAGCAGTACTTC.